These 32 T cell receptor beta chains came from one sample sequenced in a study of blood T cell repertoires in COVID-19. TCRdb keeps only in-frame clones here, not all; method: immunoSEQ multiplex PCR. The sample lists around 190,000 clones, 70% to 80% seen once, with 5.5% to 7% in the top ten. The sample consisted of peripheral blood. The receptors here all came from a woman in her forties with COVID-19, enrolled during active disease.

The V gene is TRBV29-1, the J gene TRBJ2-1; 10 positions match TRBD1. The CDR3 spans 13 residues. The V gene end was trimmed by 3 bases and the J gene end by 5 bases; junction bases not matched to a gene: 1. CDR1 and CDR2 from the germline V gene are SQVTM and ANQGSEA. This CDR3 reads CSVEGQGNNEQFF. CDR3 bases: TGCAGCGTTGAGGGACAGGGGAACAATGAGCAGTTCTTC.

This clone was observed once. V and J are TRBV25-1 and TRBJ1-1; 8 nucleotides match TRBD1. Per germline, CDR1 MGHDK and CDR2 SYGVNS. Unmatched junction bases numbered 4, after V lost 6 bases and J lost 1 base. There are 14 residues in the CDR3. CDR3 sequence: CASRQTGENTEAFF. Written as DNA, the CDR3 is TGTGCCAGCAGGCAGACAGGGGAGAACACTGAAGCTTTCTTT.

The V gene is TRBV30, the J gene TRBJ1-6; perhaps TRBD1 as D (6 bases). Trimming shortened V by 5 bases and J by 0 bases, and 8 bases separated the two germline ends. The CDR3 sequence is 14 residues long. Germline V gives CDR1 GTSNPN, CDR2 SVGIG (reference sequence). CDR3 sequence reads: CAWQGSSYNSPLHF. CDR3 coding DNA: TGTGCCTGGCAGGGGAGCTCCTATAATTCACCCCTCCACTTT.

The CDR3 reads CASSSDFFGYTF. The CDR3 region has the DNA TGTGCCAGCAGCTCCGACTTTTTTGGCTACACCTTC. The chain combines TRBV11-2 with TRBJ1-2; D call uncertain. This CDR3 has 12 amino acids. V lost 4 bases to trimming and J lost 7 bases, with 10 bases between them. From germline, CDR1 is SGHAT and CDR2 FQNNGV.

The J gene is TRBJ1-1, the V gene TRBV12-3 or TRBV12-4; D perhaps matches TRBD1 (6 bases). The V and J ends lost 6 bases and 1 base respectively, with 6 bases between them. The CDR3 sequence is 12 residues long. The DNA of the CDR3 is TGTGCCAGCAGGGGACAGAACACTGAAGCTTTCTTT. This translates into CASRGQNTEAFF.

A few counts support this clone. This chain connects TRBV5-1 to TRBJ1-1, with 7 bases identical to TRBD1. The CDR3 sequence is 15 residues long. Per the germline V gene, CDR1 is SGHRS and CDR2 is YFSETQ. V lost 4 bases and J lost 5; bases outside the gene matches: 11. The CDR3 region has the DNA TGCGCCAGCAGCCTGGGACAGCTCGGGGGAACTGAAGCTTTCTTT. This sequence encodes CASSLGQLGGTEAFF.

This chain connects TRBV2 to TRBJ2-3, with 8 nucleotides matching TRBD2. Unmatched junction bases numbered 2, after V lost 6 bases and J lost 0 bases. Germline CDR1 SNHLY, CDR2 FYNNEI. This CDR3 has 14 residues. In DNA form, the CDR3 reads TGTGCCAGCAGACTAGCGGAGAGCACAGATACGCAGTATTTT. This encodes CASRLAESTDTQYF.

The J gene is TRBJ2-5, the V gene TRBV27, with D perhaps matching TRBD2 (6 bases). Trimming took off 3 bases at V and 1 base at J, with 9 bases between the two ends. There are 14 residues in the CDR3. Per the germline V gene, CDR1 is MNHEY and CDR2 is SMNVEV (reference sequence). The CDR3 is CASSFSGVQETQYF. In DNA, the CDR3 is TGTGCCAGCAGTTTCTCGGGGGTCCAAGAGACCCAGTACTTC.

The chain is built from TRBV18 and TRBJ2-7; no clear D gene. This CDR3 region has 12 residues. The V and J ends lost 1 base and 6 bases respectively, with 7 bases between them. The V gene's germline CDR1 is KGHSH and CDR2 LQKENI. As DNA, the CDR3 is TGTGCCAGCTCACCACAAACAATCGAGCAGTACTTC. Protein product: CASSPQTIEQYF.

The chain links TRBV5-1 to TRBJ2-7; TRBD2 agrees at 11 bases. Germline lookup yields CDR1 SGHRS and CDR2 YFSETQ. V shed 4 bases and J 2 bases; nucleotides not matched to a gene: 2. This CDR3 has 14 amino acids. The CDR3 here is CASSPSGRTYEQYF. The CDR3 DNA follows: TGCGCCAGCAGCCCTAGCGGGAGGACCTACGAGCAGTACTTC.

The chain links TRBV6-5 to TRBJ1-4; D unresolved. Germline V gene sequence: CDR1 MNHEY, CDR2 SVGAGI. The CDR3 covers 15 residues. V lost 7 bases and J 6 bases, leaving 18 bases between the germline ends. The CDR3 spells CASTRSARVDEKLFF. The CDR3 DNA reads TGTGCCAGCACTCGTTCGGCGAGGGTGGATGAAAAACTGTTTTTT.

The sample holds one count of this clone. The chain couples TRBV2 to TRBJ2-1; D perhaps matches TRBD2 (6 bases). V was clipped by 2 bases and J by 4 bases, with 15 bases between them. Germline V gene sequence: CDR1 SNHLY, CDR2 FYNNEI. The CDR3 has 16 residues. This CDR3 reads CASSESRHRGYNEQFF. The CDR3 bases are TGTGCCAGCAGTGAATCGCGGCATCGGGGGTACAATGAGCAGTTCTTC. The full variable domain, in which reference TRBV2 and TRBJ2-1 provide the parts outside the CDR3, is EPEVTQTPSHQVTQMGQEVILRCVPISNHLYFYWYRQILGQKVEFLVSFYNNEISEKSEIFDDQFSVERPDGSNFTLKIRSTKLEDSAMYFCASSESRHRGYNEQFFGPGTRLTVL.

V is TRBV14 and J is TRBJ2-5; possible D gene TRBD2, 6 bases. CDR1 and CDR2 (germline): SGHDN, FVKESK. V was clipped by 5 bases and J by 1 base, with 14 bases between them. The CDR3 totals 15 residues. The CDR3 DNA is TGTGCCAGCAGCGCTCGACTAGACTTCCAAGAGACCCAGTACTTC. Its protein is CASSARLDFQETQYF.

The chain is built from TRBV7-7 and TRBJ2-3; 10 nucleotides match TRBD2. The germline gives CDR1 SSHAT, CDR2 FNYEAQ (reference sequence). The CDR3 runs 15 residues. The V and J ends lost 4 bases and 3 bases, in that order; junction bases with no gene match: 4. The CDR3 reads CASSYGLAETDTQYF. The CDR3 bases are TGTGCCAGCAGCTACGGACTAGCGGAGACAGATACGCAGTATTTT.

The CDR3 here is CASSQGTNNEQFF. The DNA of the CDR3 is TGTGCCAGCAGTCAAGGGACTAACAATGAGCAGTTCTTC. V gene TRBV6-2 or TRBV6-3 combines with J gene TRBJ2-1; 7 bases are a match to TRBD2. The CDR3 totals 13 residues. The ends lost 5 bases at V and 5 bases at J; junction bases unmatched: 3. Per germline, CDR1 MNHEY and CDR2 SVGEGT.

This rearrangement joins TRBV4-1 to TRBJ1-2, with 7 bases identical to TRBD1. Germline V lookup: CDR1 MGHRA, CDR2 YSYEKL. The CDR3 contains 13 residues. The V gene end was trimmed by 1 base and the J gene end by 8 bases; junction bases not matched to a gene: 4. The CDR3, as DNA: TGCGCCAGCAGCCAAGGACAGGGTGAAGGCTACACCTTC. Its translation is CASSQGQGEGYTF.

This chain's CDR3 is CASSSDRGGATEKLFF. The CDR3 DNA reads TGTGCCAGCAGTTCCGACAGGGGTGGCGCTACTGAAAAACTGTTTTTT. The chain combines TRBV2 with TRBJ1-4; TRBD1 matches 8 bases. V was pared by 5 bases and J by 7 bases, with 12 bases of the junction left unmatched. The CDR3 contains 16 residues. The germline gives CDR1 SNHLY, CDR2 FYNNEI.

This rearrangement joins TRBV25-1 to TRBJ2-1; the match to TRBD2 covers 10 bases. There are 17 residues in the CDR3. Germline V gene lookup returns CDR1 MGHDK and CDR2 SYGVNS. V lost 1 base and J lost 5; bases outside the gene matches: 8. Here the CDR3 DNA reads TGTGCCAGCAGTGAATCCGGCTTAGCGGGAGGACACAATGAGCAGTTCTTC. Translating gives CASSESGLAGGHNEQFF.

The chain links TRBV28 to TRBJ1-2, with D uncertain. V was cut by 3 bases and J by 5 bases, with 10 bases left in between. Germline V gene sequence: CDR1 MDHEN, CDR2 SYDVKM. There are 13 residues in the CDR3. The CDR3 protein is CASSFGNSYGYTF. The CDR3 DNA follows: TGTGCCAGCAGTTTCGGTAATTCATATGGCTACACCTTC.

V and J are TRBV11-3 and TRBJ2-1; TRBD2 agrees at 8 bases. Germline-derived CDR1 and CDR2 are SGHNT and YENEEA. Trimming removed 5 bases from V and 0 bases from J; junction bases left unmatched: 6. The CDR3 totals 16 residues. CDR3 residues: CASSTGGGGSYNEQFF. CDR3 DNA: TGTGCCAGCAGCACCGGGGGGGGCGGCTCCTACAATGAGCAGTTCTTC.

This clone appeared a few times. CDR3 protein: CASSSRGFGPYEQYF. The CDR3 DNA reads as TGTGCCAGCAGCTCGAGGGGGTTTGGGCCCTACGAGCAGTACTTC. The chain combines TRBV7-2 with TRBJ2-7; D possibly corresponds to TRBD1 (6 bases). The germline V gene encodes CDR1 SGHTA and CDR2 FQGNSA. Trimming left V 4 bases short and J 2 bases short, with 15 bases between. CDR3 length equals 15 residues.

CDR3 nucleotide sequence: TGTGCCAGCAGGCCAGGGGGTACTGAAGCTTTCTTT. This encodes CASRPGGTEAFF. The V gene is TRBV6-5, the J gene TRBJ1-1, with 7 positions matching TRBD1. The CDR3 extends over 12 amino acids. Germline V lookup: CDR1 MNHEY, CDR2 SVGAGI. Trimming cost V 6 bases and J 5 bases; bases outside gene matches: 3.

The chain couples TRBV6-4 to TRBJ2-3; 7 bases map to TRBD2. The germline CDR1 and CDR2 sequences are MRHNA and SNTAGT. The V gene end was trimmed by 8 bases and the J gene end by 2 bases; junction bases not matched to a gene: 10. This CDR3 comprises 15 residues. The CDR3 sequence: CASPRIAGYTDTQYF. As DNA, the CDR3 is TGTGCCAGCCCAAGGATAGCGGGCTACACAGATACGCAGTATTTT.

This clone has only one observation. The V call is TRBV12-3 or TRBV12-4, the J call TRBJ1-2; D is possibly TRBD1 (5 bases). The germline V and J ends were trimmed by 3 bases and 6 bases, with 8 bases remaining between them. CDR3 size: 12 residues. The CDR3 region has the DNA TGTGCCAGCAGTTTTGGGGCCCATGGCTACACCTTC. It is translated as CASSFGAHGYTF.

The count of this clone is one. The rearrangement joins TRBV7-2 to TRBJ1-4; 7 bases are shared with TRBD1. Germline values: CDR1 SGHTA, CDR2 FQGNSA. J lost 5 bases, V lost 4 bases, and 7 bases had no gene match. The CDR3 runs to 15 residues. The DNA of the CDR3 is TGTGCCAGCAGCTCGGGGGGGACAGCGAATGAAAAACTGTTTTTT. It codes for CASSSGGTANEKLFF.

The chain couples TRBV12-5 to TRBJ1-5; tentative D call: TRBD1 (5 bases). V lost 1 base to trimming and J lost 6 bases, with 7 bases between them. Looked up from germline, CDR1 is LGHNT and CDR2 is FRNRAP. The CDR3 consists of 13 residues. Here the CDR3 DNA reads TGTGCTAGTGGTTTGGGGGGGGGTCAGCCCCAGCATTTT. This codes for CASGLGGGQPQHF.

Only a few counts were recorded for this clone. V and J are TRBV3-1 (or the pseudogene TRBV3-2) and TRBJ1-5, with unresolved D. The CDR3 totals 14 residues. Germline V lookup: CDR1 LGHDT, CDR2 YNNKEL (reference sequence). V was cut by 1 base and J by 5 bases, with 9 bases left in between. In DNA, the CDR3 is TGTGCCAGCAGCCAAGGTCGGAGAGATCAGCCCCAGCATTTT. Translating gives CASSQGRRDQPQHF.

The chain combines TRBV9 with TRBJ2-1; TRBD1 agrees at 7 bases. V trimming: 3 bases; J trimming: 9 bases; junction bases outside the gene matches: 9. The germline V gene encodes CDR1 SGDLS and CDR2 YYNGEE. The CDR3 covers 14 residues. CDR3 residues: CASSAKHPGGEQFF. In nucleotides, the CDR3 is TGTGCCAGCAGCGCGAAACATCCAGGGGGTGAGCAGTTCTTC.

There are a few counts of this clone. The rearrangement joins TRBV6-1 to TRBJ1-6; tentatively, D is TRBD1 (5 bases). This CDR3 has 16 amino acids. Per germline, CDR1 MNHNS and CDR2 SASEGT. The V end was cut by 2 bases, the J end by 6 bases, with 14 bases between. CDR3 coding DNA: TGTGCCAGCAGTGAAACCCCAGGGTACTCTAATTCACCCCTCCACTTT. Translated: CASSETPGYSNSPLHF.

This chain links TRBV7-2 with TRBJ1-5; 9 bases align to TRBD1. The trim removed 5 bases at V and 6 bases at J, leaving 8 bases unmatched. There are 15 residues in the CDR3. The germline V gene encodes CDR1 SGHTA and CDR2 FQGNSA. CDR3 loop: CASSRTGQGGQPQHF. Written as DNA, the CDR3 is TGTGCCAGCAGCCGCACGGGACAGGGCGGTCAGCCCCAGCATTTT.

The chain employs TRBV5-3 and TRBJ2-1; TRBD1 aligns across 7 bases. TRBV5-3 is an open reading frame whose function is uncertain. The CDR3 spans 18 residues. V trimming: 4 bases; J trimming: 8 bases; junction bases outside the gene matches: 21. The CDR3 DNA follows: TGTGCCAGAAGCCCCGATACTAGGGGGCAGATTCAATTTGATGAGCAGTTCTTC. Translation: CARSPDTRGQIQFDEQFF.

The chain joins TRBV4-2 to TRBJ2-5; perhaps TRBD1 as D (5 bases). The V and J ends lost 4 bases and 7 bases respectively, with 19 bases between them. Per the germline V gene, CDR1 is LGHNA and CDR2 is YNFKEQ. CDR3 size: 15 residues. CDR3 amino acids: CASSPRAPSQGTQYF. As DNA, the CDR3 is TGTGCCAGCAGCCCCCGTGCCCCATCGCAGGGGACCCAGTACTTC.